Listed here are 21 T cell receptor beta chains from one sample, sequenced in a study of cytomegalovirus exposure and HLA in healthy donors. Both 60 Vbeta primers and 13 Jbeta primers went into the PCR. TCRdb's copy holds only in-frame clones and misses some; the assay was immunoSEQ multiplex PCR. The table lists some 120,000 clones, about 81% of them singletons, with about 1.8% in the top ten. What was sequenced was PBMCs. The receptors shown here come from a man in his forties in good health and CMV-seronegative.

The CDR3 DNA sequence: TGTGCCAGCAGCTCGGCTGTGGTAGAGGGTACTGAAGCTTTCTTT. Translated: CASSSAVVEGTEAFF. The V and J genes are TRBV27 and TRBJ1-1, with D hard to call. CDR1 MNHEY and CDR2 SMNVEV come from the germline V gene (reference sequence). This CDR3 has 15 residues. The germline V and J ends were trimmed by 6 bases and 5 bases, with 19 bases remaining between them.

DNA for the CDR3: TGCAGCGGGGTTCTAGGTGACTATGGCTACACCTTC. This gives the protein CSGVLGDYGYTF. This chain uses TRBV29-1 with TRBJ1-2; D uncertain. Germline values: CDR1 SQVTM, CDR2 ANQGSEA. Deletions cut 7 bases from V and 3 bases from J, with 12 bases between. The CDR3 is 12 residues long.

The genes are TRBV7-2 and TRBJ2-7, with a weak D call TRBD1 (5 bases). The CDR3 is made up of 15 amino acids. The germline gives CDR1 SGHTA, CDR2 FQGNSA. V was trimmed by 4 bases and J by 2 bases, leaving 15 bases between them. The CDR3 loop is CASSSHPGPAYEQYF. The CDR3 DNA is TGTGCCAGCAGCTCCCACCCAGGGCCGGCCTACGAGCAGTACTTC.

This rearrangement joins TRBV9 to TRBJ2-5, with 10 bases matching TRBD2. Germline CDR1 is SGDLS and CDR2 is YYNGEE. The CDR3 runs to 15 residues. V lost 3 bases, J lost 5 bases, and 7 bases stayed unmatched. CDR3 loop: CASSASATSGETQYF. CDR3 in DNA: TGTGCCAGCAGCGCGTCGGCGACTAGCGGGGAGACCCAGTACTTC.

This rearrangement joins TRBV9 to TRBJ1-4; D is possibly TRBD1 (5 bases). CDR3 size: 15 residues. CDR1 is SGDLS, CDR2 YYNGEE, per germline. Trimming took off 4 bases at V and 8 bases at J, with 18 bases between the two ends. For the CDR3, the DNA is TGTGCCAGCAGCCCAAACCAGGGTTTTGGCGAAAAACTGTTTTTT. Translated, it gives CASSPNQGFGEKLFF.

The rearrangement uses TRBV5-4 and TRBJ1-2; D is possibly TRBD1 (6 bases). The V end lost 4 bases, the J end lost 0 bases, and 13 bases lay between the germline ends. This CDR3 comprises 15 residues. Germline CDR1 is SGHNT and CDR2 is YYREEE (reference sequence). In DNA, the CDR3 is TGTGCCAGCAGCCCGGGGGGACAAGCTAACTATGGCTACACCTTC. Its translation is CASSPGGQANYGYTF. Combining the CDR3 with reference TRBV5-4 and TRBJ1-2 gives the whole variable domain ETGVTQSPTHLIKTRGQQVTLRCSSQSGHNTVSWYQQALGQGPQFIFQYYREEENGRGNFPPRFSGLQFPNYSSELNVNALELDDSALYLCASSPGGQANYGYTFGSGTRLTVV.

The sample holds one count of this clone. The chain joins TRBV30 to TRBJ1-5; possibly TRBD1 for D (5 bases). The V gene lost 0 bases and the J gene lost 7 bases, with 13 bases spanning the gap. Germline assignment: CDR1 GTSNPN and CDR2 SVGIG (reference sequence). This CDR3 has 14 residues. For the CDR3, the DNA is TGTGCCTGGAGTGTTGATCAGGGAGGGCAGCCCCAGCATTTT. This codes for CAWSVDQGGQPQHF.

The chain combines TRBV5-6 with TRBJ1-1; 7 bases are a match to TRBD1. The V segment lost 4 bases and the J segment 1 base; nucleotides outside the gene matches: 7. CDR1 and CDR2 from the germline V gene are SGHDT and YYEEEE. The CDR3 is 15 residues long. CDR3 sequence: CASSREGGTNTEAFF. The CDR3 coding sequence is TGTGCCAGCAGCCGCGAAGGGGGCACGAACACTGAAGCTTTCTTT.

The DNA for the CDR3 is TGTGCCAGCAGCGTAGGTGGGGGGGGCCTAAATGAGCAGTTCTTC. Protein sequence: CASSVGGGGLNEQFF. The V call is TRBV9, the J call TRBJ2-1; possible D gene TRBD2, 7 bases. Germline V CDR1 and CDR2: SGDLS, YYNGEE. The CDR3 is 15 residues long. Deletions cut 0 bases from V and 7 bases from J, with 14 bases between.

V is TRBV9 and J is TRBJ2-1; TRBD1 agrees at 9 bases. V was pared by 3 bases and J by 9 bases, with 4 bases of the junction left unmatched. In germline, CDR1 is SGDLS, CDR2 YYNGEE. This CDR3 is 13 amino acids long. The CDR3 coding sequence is TGTGCCAGCAGCGGAACAGGGGGCCTTGAGCAGTTCTTC. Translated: CASSGTGGLEQFF.

CDR3 nucleotide sequence: TGTGCCAGCAGGAAACAGGGAAACTATAATCAGCCCCAGCATTTT. It encodes CASRKQGNYNQPQHF. This sequence joins TRBV6-1 and TRBJ1-5, with TRBD1 as a possible D gene (6 bases). The CDR3 has 15 residues. The V and J ends lost 6 bases and 4 bases respectively, with 16 bases between them. The germline CDR1 and CDR2 sequences are MNHNS and SASEGT.

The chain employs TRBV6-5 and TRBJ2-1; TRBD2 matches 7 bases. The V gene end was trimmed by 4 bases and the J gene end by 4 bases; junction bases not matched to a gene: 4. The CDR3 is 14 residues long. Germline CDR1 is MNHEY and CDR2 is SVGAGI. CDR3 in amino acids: CASSLREAYNEQFF. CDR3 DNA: TGTGCCAGCAGTTTACGGGAGGCTTACAATGAGCAGTTCTTC.

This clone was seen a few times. The CDR3 reads CASSPGQGLSDTQYF. The CDR3 DNA is TGTGCCAGCTCACCGGGACAGGGGTTGTCAGATACGCAGTATTTT. The J gene is TRBJ2-3, the V gene TRBV18, with 10 bases aligning to TRBD1. This CDR3 contains 15 residues. With 3 bases clipped from V and 4 bases from J, the junction kept 4 bases outside the gene matches. Germline values: CDR1 KGHSH, CDR2 LQKENI. The full variable domain, its missing parts supplied by reference TRBV18 and TRBJ2-3, is NAGVMQNPRHLVRRRGQEARLRCSPMKGHSHVYWYRQLPEEGLKFMVYLQKENIIDESGMPKERFSAEFPKEGPSILRIQQVVRGDSAAYFCASSPGQGLSDTQYFGPGTRLTVL.

The CDR3 region has the DNA TGTGCCAGACAGGGGGCGGGAACCGGGGAGCTGTTTTTT. Amino acid sequence: CARQGAGTGELFF. This chain joins TRBV6-1 and TRBJ2-2, with TRBD1 identical over 9 bases. J was trimmed by 5 bases and V by 9 bases; bases with no gene match: 4. The CDR3 is made up of 13 amino acids. From germline, CDR1 is MNHNS and CDR2 SASEGT.

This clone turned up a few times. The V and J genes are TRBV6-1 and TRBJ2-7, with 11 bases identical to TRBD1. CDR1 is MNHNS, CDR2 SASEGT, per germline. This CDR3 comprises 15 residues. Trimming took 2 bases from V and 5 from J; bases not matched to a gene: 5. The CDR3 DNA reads TGTGCCAGCAGTGAACGAGGGACAGGGGGGCACGAGCAGTACTTC. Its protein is CASSERGTGGHEQYF.

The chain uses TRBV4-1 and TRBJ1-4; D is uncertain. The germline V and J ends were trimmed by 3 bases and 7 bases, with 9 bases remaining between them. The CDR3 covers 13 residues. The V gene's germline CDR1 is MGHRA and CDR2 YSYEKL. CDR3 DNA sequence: TGCGCCAGCAGCCAGAGGGCCCCTGAAAAACTGTTTTTT. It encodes CASSQRAPEKLFF.

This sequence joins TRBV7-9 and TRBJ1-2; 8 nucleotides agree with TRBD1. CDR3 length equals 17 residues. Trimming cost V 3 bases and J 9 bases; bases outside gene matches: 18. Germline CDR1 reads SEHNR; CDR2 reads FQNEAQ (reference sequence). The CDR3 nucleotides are TGTGCCAGCAGCTTGTGGGACAGGCTACAAAAAATATCGAGCTACACCTTC. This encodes CASSLWDRLQKISSYTF.

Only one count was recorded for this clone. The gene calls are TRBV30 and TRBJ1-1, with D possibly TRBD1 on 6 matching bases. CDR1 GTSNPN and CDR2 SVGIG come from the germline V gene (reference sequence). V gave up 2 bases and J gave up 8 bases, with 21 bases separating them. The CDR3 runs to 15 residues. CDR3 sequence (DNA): TGTGCCTGGAGTCGTTGGGGGGGGAACAGGGTGGAAGCTTTCTTT. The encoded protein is CAWSRWGGNRVEAFF.

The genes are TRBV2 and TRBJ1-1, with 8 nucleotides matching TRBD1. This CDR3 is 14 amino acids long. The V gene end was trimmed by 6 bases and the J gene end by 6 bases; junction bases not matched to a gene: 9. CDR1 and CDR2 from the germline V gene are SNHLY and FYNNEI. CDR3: CASSARQGRAEAFF. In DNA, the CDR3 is TGTGCCAGCAGCGCAAGACAGGGGAGGGCTGAAGCTTTCTTT.

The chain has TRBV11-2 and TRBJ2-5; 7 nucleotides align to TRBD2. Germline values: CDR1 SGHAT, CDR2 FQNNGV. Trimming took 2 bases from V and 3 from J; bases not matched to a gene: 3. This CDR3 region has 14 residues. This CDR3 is CASSLWAGEETQYF. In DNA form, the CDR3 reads TGTGCCAGCAGCTTATGGGCGGGGGAAGAGACCCAGTACTTC.

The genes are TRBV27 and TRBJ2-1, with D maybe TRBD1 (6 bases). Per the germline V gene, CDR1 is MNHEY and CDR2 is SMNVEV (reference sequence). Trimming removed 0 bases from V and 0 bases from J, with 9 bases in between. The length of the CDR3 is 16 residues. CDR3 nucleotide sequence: TGTGCCAGCAGTTTATCATCAGGGGCCTCCTACAATGAGCAGTTCTTC. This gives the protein CASSLSSGASYNEQFF.